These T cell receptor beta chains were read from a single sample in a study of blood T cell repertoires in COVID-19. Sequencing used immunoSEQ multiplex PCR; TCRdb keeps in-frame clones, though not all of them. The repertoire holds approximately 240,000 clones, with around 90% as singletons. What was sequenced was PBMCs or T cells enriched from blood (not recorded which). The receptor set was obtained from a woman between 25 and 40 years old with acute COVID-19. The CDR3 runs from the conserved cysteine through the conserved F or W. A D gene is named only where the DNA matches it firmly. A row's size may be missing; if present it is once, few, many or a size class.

CDR3: CASSLAGTAGEKLFF
DNA: TGTGCCAGCAGCTTAGCGGGAACAGCGGGTGAAAAACTGTTTTTT
V: TRBV11-2
size: -
J: TRBJ1-4
D: -

CDR3: CASSLPSGSSYEQYF
DNA: TGTGCCAGCAGCTTACCTAGCGGGAGCTCCTACGAGCAGTACTTC
V: TRBV7-8
size: -
J: TRBJ2-7
D: TRBD2

CDR3: CASSFSHTEKLFF
DNA: TGTGCCAGCAGCTTTTCCCACACTGAAAAACTGTTTTTT
V: TRBV7-2
size: -
J: TRBJ1-4
D: -

CDR3: CASSLSANTGELFF
DNA: TGTGCCAGCAGCTTATCCGCGAACACCGGGGAGCTGTTTTTT
V: TRBV13
size: -
J: TRBJ2-2
D: -

CDR3: CASSQEPGLVNEQFF
DNA: TGTGCCAGCAGCCAAGAGCCGGGACTAGTCAATGAGCAGTTCTTC
V: TRBV14
size: -
J: TRBJ2-1
D: TRBD2

CDR3: CASSQLGTSGGVDTQYF
DNA: TGTGCCAGCAGCCAACTAGGGACTAGCGGGGGGGTGGATACGCAGTATTTT
V: TRBV4-2
size: few
J: TRBJ2-3
D: TRBD2

CDR3: CASSTRLAGGTFSYNEQFF
DNA: TGTGCCAGCAGCACCAGACTAGCGGGGGGGACATTCTCCTACAATGAGCAGTTCTTC
V: TRBV7-2
size: -
J: TRBJ2-1
D: TRBD2

CDR3: CATSRQGILPRDQYF
DNA: TGTGCCACCAGCAGGCAGGGGATACTCCCAAGAGACCAGTACTTC
V: TRBV15
size: once
J: TRBJ2-5
D: -

CDR3: CASSYPGVRYNEQFF
DNA: TGCGCCAGCAGCTACCCGGGGGTGAGATACAATGAGCAGTTCTTC
V: TRBV4-1
size: -
J: TRBJ2-1
D: -

CDR3: CASSNRLNTGELFF
DNA: TGTGCCAGCAGCAACAGGCTTAACACCGGGGAGCTGTTTTTT
V: TRBV5-4
size: once
J: TRBJ2-2
D: -

CDR3: CASSLRASGGRGELFF
DNA: TGTGCCAGCAGCCTCCGAGCTAGCGGGGGACGCGGGGAGCTGTTTTTT
V: TRBV28
size: -
J: TRBJ2-2
D: TRBD2

CDR3: CASSPGQGVRGYTF
DNA: TGTGCCAGCAGCCCCGGACAGGGCGTACGTGGCTACACCTTC
V: TRBV7-2
size: -
J: TRBJ1-2
D: TRBD1

CDR3: CATSRGTHQETQYF
DNA: TGTGCCACCAGCAGAGGGACACACCAAGAGACCCAGTACTTC
V: TRBV15
size: -
J: TRBJ2-5
D: -

CDR3: CASSFSGSSTDTQYF
DNA: TGTGCCAGCAGCTTTTCAGGTAGTAGCACAGATACGCAGTATTTT
V: TRBV7-8
size: -
J: TRBJ2-3
D: -

CDR3: CASSVRQGAHADEKLFF
DNA: TGTGCCAGCAGCGTAAGACAGGGGGCGCATGCCGACGAAAAACTGTTTTTT
V: TRBV9
size: once
J: TRBJ1-4
D: TRBD1

CDR3: CASSQEGTGRTGELFF
DNA: TGCGCCAGCAGCCAAGAAGGGACAGGGAGAACCGGGGAGCTGTTTTTT
V: TRBV4-3
size: -
J: TRBJ2-2
D: TRBD1

CDR3: CAITGNSGGEQFF
DNA: TGTGCCATCACCGGAAATAGCGGGGGGGAGCAGTTCTTC
V: TRBV10-3
size: -
J: TRBJ2-1
D: TRBD2

CDR3: CASSSAGSSGNTIYF
DNA: TGTGCCAGCAGTTCAGCAGGTAGCTCTGGAAACACCATATATTTT
V: TRBV28
size: -
J: TRBJ1-3
D: -

CDR3: CASNRDYGDIQYF
DNA: TGTGCCAGCAACCGGGACTATGGAGACATTCAGTACTTC
V: TRBV2
size: -
J: TRBJ2-4
D: TRBD2

CDR3: CASSQPGTENQPQHF
DNA: TGCGCCAGCAGCCAACCAGGGACAGAAAATCAGCCCCAGCATTTT
V: TRBV4-1
size: few
J: TRBJ1-5
D: TRBD1

CDR3: CASSERHRQISSYNSPLHF
DNA: TGTGCCAGCAGTGAGAGGCACAGGCAGATTTCCTCCTATAATTCACCCCTCCACTTT
V: TRBV2
size: -
J: TRBJ1-6
D: -

CDR3: CASSEALAAQETQYF
DNA: TGTGCCAGCAGTGAGGCGCTAGCGGCTCAAGAGACCCAGTACTTC
V: TRBV2
size: -
J: TRBJ2-5
D: TRBD2

CDR3: CASSYSNVGGLGYTF
DNA: TGTGCCAGCAGTTACTCGAACGTAGGAGGTCTTGGCTACACCTTC
V: TRBV6-2/TRBV6-3
size: -
J: TRBJ1-2
D: -

CDR3: CASSLFTGLLNEKLFF
DNA: TGTGCCAGCAGCTTGTTTACCGGGTTACTTAATGAAAAACTGTTTTTT
V: TRBV7-2
size: -
J: TRBJ1-4
D: -

CDR3: CASSFWGGSNEQFF
DNA: TGTGCCAGCAGTTTTTGGGGGGGGAGCAATGAGCAGTTCTTC
V: TRBV27
size: -
J: TRBJ2-1
D: TRBD2

CDR3: CASAEDSRTEAFF
DNA: TGTGCCAGCGCCGAAGACTCTCGCACTGAAGCTTTCTTT
V: TRBV18
size: -
J: TRBJ1-1
D: -

CDR3: CASSFSGSFNEQFF
DNA: TGTGCCAGCAGTTTCTCTGGCTCCTTCAATGAGCAGTTCTTC
V: TRBV27
size: -
J: TRBJ2-1
D: -

CDR3: CATQMQGNQPQHF
DNA: TGTGCCACCCAGATGCAGGGGAATCAGCCCCAGCATTTT
V: TRBV19
size: -
J: TRBJ1-5
D: -

CDR3: CASSWGLAEIQETQYF
DNA: TGTGCCAGCAGTTGGGGACTAGCGGAGATACAAGAGACCCAGTACTTC
V: TRBV28
size: -
J: TRBJ2-5
D: TRBD2

CDR3: CASSSRTGRTYGYTF
DNA: TGTGCCAGCAGTTCTAGGACAGGGCGGACCTATGGCTACACCTTC
V: TRBV2
size: -
J: TRBJ1-2
D: TRBD1

CDR3: CSASGRGPYEQYF
DNA: TGCAGTGCTAGTGGGAGGGGCCCCTACGAGCAGTACTTC
V: TRBV20-1
size: few
J: TRBJ2-7
D: TRBD2

CDR3: CASSYGPSSYEQYF
DNA: TGTGCCAGCAGTTACGGTCCGAGCTCCTACGAGCAGTACTTC
V: TRBV6-2/TRBV6-3
size: -
J: TRBJ2-7
D: -

CDR3: CASTSRGGHTDTQYF
DNA: TGTGCCAGCACCTCCAGGGGAGGGCACACAGATACGCAGTATTTT
V: TRBV28
size: -
J: TRBJ2-3
D: -

CDR3: CSASEGLAGDYNEQFF
DNA: TGCAGTGCTAGTGAGGGGCTAGCGGGCGATTACAATGAGCAGTTCTTC
V: TRBV20-1
size: -
J: TRBJ2-1
D: TRBD2

CDR3: CASSDSAGGYNEQFF
DNA: TGTGCCAGCAGTGACTCGGCGGGGGGGTACAATGAGCAGTTCTTC
V: TRBV6-4
size: -
J: TRBJ2-1
D: TRBD2

CDR3: CASSLWQGYNEQFF
DNA: TGTGCCAGCAGTTTATGGCAGGGATACAATGAGCAGTTCTTC
V: TRBV28
size: -
J: TRBJ2-1
D: -

CDR3: CASSGSVGDTQYF
DNA: TGTGCCAGCTCGGGTAGCGTAGGCGATACGCAGTATTTT
V: TRBV18
size: -
J: TRBJ2-3
D: -

CDR3: CASWTGTGGAQDTQYF
DNA: TGTGCCAGCTGGACCGGGACAGGGGGCGCGCAAGATACGCAGTATTTT
V: TRBV7-8
size: -
J: TRBJ2-3
D: TRBD1

CDR3: CASSLVGGGAGYTF
DNA: TGCGCCAGCAGCTTGGTCGGAGGGGGGGCTGGCTACACCTTC
V: TRBV5-1
size: -
J: TRBJ1-2
D: -

CDR3: CASSPSGMPRTGELFF
DNA: TGTGCCAGCAGTCCAAGCGGGATGCCCCGAACCGGGGAGCTGTTTTTT
V: TRBV27
size: -
J: TRBJ2-2
D: TRBD2

CDR3: CASSLEVRVWHEQYF
DNA: TGCGCCAGCAGCTTGGAGGTTCGGGTTTGGCACGAGCAGTACTTC
V: TRBV5-1
size: -
J: TRBJ2-7
D: -

CDR3: CASSLRDTEAFF
DNA: TGTGCCAGCAGCTTACGGGACACTGAAGCTTTCTTT
V: TRBV7-9
size: few
J: TRBJ1-1
D: -

CDR3: CASSRVNGNQPQHF
DNA: TGTGCCAGCAGTCGGGTGAATGGCAATCAGCCCCAGCATTTT
V: TRBV28
size: -
J: TRBJ1-5
D: -

CDR3: CASSPLNQPQHF
DNA: TGTGCCAGCAGTCCCTTAAATCAGCCCCAGCATTTT
V: TRBV2
size: -
J: TRBJ1-5
D: -

CDR3: CASSQGAGGFYEQYF
DNA: TGTGCCAGCAGCCAAGGGGCAGGGGGCTTCTACGAGCAGTACTTC
V: TRBV3-1/TRBV3-2
size: -
J: TRBJ2-7
D: TRBD1

CDR3: CASDREGTEAFF
DNA: TGTGCCAGCGACAGGGAAGGCACTGAAGCTTTCTTT
V: TRBV9
size: -
J: TRBJ1-1
D: TRBD1

CDR3: CASSKDREETQYF
DNA: TGTGCCAGCAGTAAAGACAGGGAGGAGACCCAGTACTTC
V: TRBV27
size: -
J: TRBJ2-5
D: TRBD1

CDR3: CATTPSDRVNEKLFF
DNA: TGTGCCACCACCCCCTCTGACAGGGTGAATGAAAAACTGTTTTTT
V: TRBV28
size: -
J: TRBJ1-4
D: TRBD1

CDR3: CASSAGRGGTEAFF
DNA: TGTGCCAGCAGCGCGGGCCGCGGGGGGACTGAAGCTTTCTTT
V: TRBV6-5
size: -
J: TRBJ1-1
D: -

CDR3: CASSLLERGGTYNEQFF
DNA: TGTGCCAGCAGTTTATTGGAGCGGGGGGGCACTTACAATGAGCAGTTCTTC
V: TRBV28
size: -
J: TRBJ2-1
D: TRBD2

CDR3: CASSSGSRMPEAFF
DNA: TGTGCCAGTAGCTCAGGGTCCCGGATGCCTGAAGCTTTCTTT
V: TRBV19
size: -
J: TRBJ1-1
D: -